The rows below give T cell receptor beta chains drawn from one sample of a study of PD-L1 blockade in urothelial cancer. Clones were sequenced by immunoSEQ multiplex PCR, and TCRdb holds only the in-frame ones, with some missing. The sample gives 15,000 to 20,000 clones, roughly nine tenths of which show up once; 4.5% to 6.5% is in the top ten. Sequencing was performed on PBMCs, taken around atezolizumab (anti-PD-L1) treatment. The source is a man aged 50 or older with urothelial cancer. CDR3s include the opening cysteine and the closing phenylalanine or tryptophan. Each record gives: J gene, V gene, clone size, D gene, CDR3 DNA, CDR3 protein. A D gene is named only where the DNA matches it firmly. Size values are once, few and many counts, or a class for expanded clones, and some rows have none.

J: TRBJ2-5; V: TRBV7-9; size: NA; D: NA; DNA: TGTGCCAGCAGCTTTCAGGGGCCCCAGACCCAGTACTTC; CDR3: CASSFQGPQTQYF
J: TRBJ2-3; V: TRBV7-6; size: NA; D: TRBD2; DNA: TGTGCCAGCAGTCAGACTAGCGGGAGTCCAGATACGCAGTATTTT; CDR3: CASSQTSGSPDTQYF
J: TRBJ2-7; V: TRBV7-6; size: once; D: NA; DNA: TGTGCCAGCAGCTTAGAGGCAGGGCGGTACGAGCAGTACTTC; CDR3: CASSLEAGRYEQYF
J: TRBJ2-7; V: TRBV7-9; size: NA; D: TRBD1; DNA: TGTGCCAGCAGCTTAAATCTCCGGGACAGTGGCGAGCAGTACTTC; CDR3: CASSLNLRDSGEQYF
J: TRBJ1-3; V: TRBV10-3; size: NA; D: NA; DNA: TGTGCCATCAGTGAGGGGGGGAGAGGGTCTGGAAACACCATATATTTT; CDR3: CAISEGGRGSGNTIYF
J: TRBJ2-7; V: TRBV5-1; size: NA; D: TRBD1; DNA: TGCGCCAGCAGCTTCACCGGGACAGGGGGACCCTCCTACGAGCAGTACTTC; CDR3: CASSFTGTGGPSYEQYF
J: TRBJ2-3; V: TRBV9; size: NA; D: TRBD2; DNA: TGTGCCAGCAGCGTAGCTACTAGGGGACTAGCGGGGGTCACAGATACGCAGTATTTT; CDR3: CASSVATRGLAGVTDTQYF
J: TRBJ2-4; V: TRBV4-3; size: NA; D: NA; DNA: TGCGCCAGCAGCCAAGATAGGGTGGGAGACAACATTCAGTACTTC; CDR3: CASSQDRVGDNIQYF
J: TRBJ2-1; V: TRBV7-8; size: NA; D: TRBD2; DNA: TGTGCCAGCAGCGCCGGGGCAGCGGGGGGTGGCGAGCAGTTCTTC; CDR3: CASSAGAAGGGEQFF
J: TRBJ2-7; V: TRBV10-3; size: NA; D: TRBD2; DNA: TGTGCCATCAGTCTTTTAGCGGGAGAGGGCTACGAGCAGTACTTC; CDR3: CAISLLAGEGYEQYF